A single sample is the source of the 30 T cell receptor beta chains below, sequenced in a study of patients and donors after allogeneic stem cell transplantation. TCRdb re-called the RT-PCR reads with MiXCR, one entry per CDR3 protein. The sample holds hundreds of thousands of distinct CDR3 sequences; more than 35% are singletons and the top ten take roughly 12%. The sequenced material came from blood, either unsorted or a sorted T cell fraction (not recorded which). These receptors were obtained from a human donor who was either an allogeneic HSCT recipient or a stem cell or donor lymphocyte infusion donor (not recorded which). It is not recorded whose cells these are; they may come from a transplant donor.

The V call is TRBV29-1, the J call TRBJ1-1, with a weak D call TRBD1 (5 bases). The germline V gene has CDR1 SQVTM and CDR2 ANQGSEA. The CDR3 extends over 12 amino acids. Trimming removed 5 bases at V and 2 bases at J, with 9 bases between. The CDR3 loop reads CSVIRDNTEAFF. The CDR3 DNA sequence: TGCAGCGTTATCCGGGACAACACTGAAGCTTTCTTT.

This clonotype appeared a few times. The chain employs TRBV4-1 and TRBJ1-2; D is perhaps TRBD1 (5 bases). The CDR3 is 14 amino acids. Germline CDR1 MGHRA, CDR2 YSYEKL. V was shortened by 2 bases and J by 3 bases, with 10 bases between the two germline ends. The CDR3 coding sequence is TGCGCCAGCAGCCAATCACGGGGGGACTATGGCTACACCTTC. Protein product: CASSQSRGDYGYTF.

This clonotype occurred a few times. CDR3 amino acids: CASSQDTGHYGYTF. In nucleotides, the CDR3 is TGCGCCAGCAGCCAAGATACTGGGCACTATGGCTACACCTTC. The chain links TRBV4-1 to TRBJ1-2; D gene ambiguous. The length of the CDR3 is 14 residues. Trimming removed 0 bases at V and 3 bases at J, with 8 bases between. The V gene's germline CDR1 is MGHRA and CDR2 YSYEKL.

V is TRBV6-1 and J is TRBJ1-1, with 11 bases fitting TRBD1. The CDR3 is 14 residues long. The trim removed 6 bases at V and 9 bases at J, leaving 9 bases unmatched. CDR1 and CDR2 (germline): MNHNS, SASEGT. Here the CDR3 reads CASRDAGTGGQAFF. CDR3 nucleotide sequence: TGTGCCAGCAGGGACGCTGGGACAGGGGGACAAGCTTTCTTT.

The CDR3 loop reads CASSLKARGSEAFF. The CDR3 DNA reads TGTGCCAGCAGCTTAAAGGCCAGAGGGTCTGAAGCTTTCTTT. The chain is built from TRBV7-9 and TRBJ1-1; the D is unclear. The CDR3 has 14 residues. Germline CDR1 is SEHNR and CDR2 is FQNEAQ (reference sequence). Trimming stripped 2 bases from V and 6 bases from J, with 13 bases between.

V gene TRBV18 combines with J gene TRBJ2-3; TRBD2 matches 14 bases. J gave up 2 bases and V 0 bases, and 1 base lay outside the gene matches. This CDR3 spans 17 amino acids. CDR1 is KGHSH and CDR2 is LQKENI in the germline V gene. CDR3 in amino acids: CASSPPGLAGATDTQYF. CDR3 DNA sequence: TGTGCCAGCTCACCACCGGGACTAGCGGGGGCCACAGATACGCAGTATTTT.

This CDR3 reads CASGTGGTEAFF. CDR3 nucleotides: TGTGCCAGCGGGACAGGGGGAACTGAAGCTTTCTTT. This chain uses TRBV12-3 or TRBV12-4 with TRBJ1-1; 11 bases align to TRBD1. The V and J ends lost 8 bases and 5 bases, in that order; junction bases with no gene match: 1. The CDR3 runs 12 residues.

This clonotype was seen only a few times. V usage is TRBV10-1 and J usage is TRBJ2-3; unclear D gene. Per the germline V gene, CDR1 is WNHNN and CDR2 is SYGVQD (reference sequence). This CDR3 is 16 amino acids long. V lost 0 bases to trimming and J lost 3 bases, with 13 bases between them. The CDR3 loop is CASSESRGLGTDTQYF. CDR3 in DNA: TGCGCCAGCAGTGAGTCGAGAGGATTGGGTACAGATACGCAGTATTTT.

The V and J genes are TRBV4-3 and TRBJ1-5; D call uncertain. The CDR3 consists of 13 residues. Germline V gene data show CDR1 as LGHNA and CDR2 as YSLEER. V gave up 1 base and J gave up 6 bases, with 7 bases separating them. This chain's CDR3 is CASSQAGFQPQHF. The CDR3 DNA follows: TGCGCCAGCAGCCAAGCCGGGTTTCAGCCCCAGCATTTT.

This clonotype has a handful of counts. V usage is TRBV12-3 or TRBV12-4 and J usage is TRBJ1-2; possible D gene TRBD1, 5 bases. Trimming removed 5 bases at V and 7 bases at J, with 8 bases between. The CDR3 spans 11 residues. The CDR3 loop is CASSPGFGYTF. The CDR3 DNA reads TGTGCCAGCAGTCCAGGGTTTGGCTACACCTTC.

The rearrangement links TRBV20-1 to TRBJ2-2; the D gene is possibly TRBD1 (6 bases). CDR3 size: 13 residues. Germline assignment: CDR1 DFQATT and CDR2 SNEGSKA (reference sequence). Trimming pared 6 bases from V and 4 bases from J, leaving 12 bases between. The CDR3 sequence is CSAPRGSTGELFF. The CDR3 DNA is TGCAGTGCGCCCAGGGGTAGCACCGGGGAGCTGTTTTTT.

The V call is TRBV4-3, the J call TRBJ1-4, with 8 bases fitting TRBD1. The CDR3 extends over 17 amino acids. Losses at the gene ends were 2 bases for V and 4 bases for J; bases not matched to a gene: 9. Germline CDR1 reads LGHNA; CDR2 reads YSLEER. CDR3 in DNA: TGCGCCAGCAGCCAACGAGACAGGGGAAGCGGTAATGAAAAACTGTTTTTT. This sequence encodes CASSQRDRGSGNEKLFF.

The chain has TRBV5-4 and TRBJ1-4; D perhaps matches TRBD1 (5 bases). CDR3 size: 13 residues. The V gene lost 4 bases and the J gene lost 9 bases, with 13 bases spanning the gap. CDR1 and CDR2 from the germline V gene are SGHNT and YYREEE (reference sequence). Written as DNA, the CDR3 is TGTGCCAGCAGCGCCCGCGACAGTAAAAAACTGTTTTTT. The encoded protein is CASSARDSKKLFF. The full variable domain, its missing parts supplied by reference TRBV5-4 and TRBJ1-4, is ETGVTQSPTHLIKTRGQQVTLRCSSQSGHNTVSWYQQALGQGPQFIFQYYREEENGRGNFPPRFSGLQFPNYSSELNVNALELDDSALYLCASSARDSKKLFFGSGTQLSVL.

The chain links TRBV27 to TRBJ1-2, with 9 positions matching TRBD1. V lost 2 bases and J lost 2; bases outside the gene matches: 18. The CDR3 length is 20 residues. CDR1 is MNHEY and CDR2 is SMNVEV in the germline V gene (reference sequence). This CDR3 is CASSLRSPPSGTGRNYGYTF. The CDR3 region has the DNA TGTGCCAGCAGTTTACGATCACCACCCTCCGGGACAGGGAGAAACTATGGCTACACCTTC.

The gene calls are TRBV6-6 and TRBJ2-7; maybe TRBD1 (5 bases). With 2 bases removed from V and 1 base from J, the gap between germline ends came to 12 bases. The CDR3 contains 15 residues. Germline V gene lookup returns CDR1 MNHNY and CDR2 SVGAGI (reference sequence). DNA of the CDR3: TGTGCCAGCAGTTACGACAGATCACTATCCTACGAGCAGTACTTC. Translating it yields CASSYDRSLSYEQYF.

This clonotype appeared a few times. The chain employs TRBV12-3 or TRBV12-4 and TRBJ1-2; D is uncertain. The CDR3 is 14 residues long. Trimming removed 4 bases at V and 7 bases at J, with 16 bases between. The CDR3 DNA reads TGTGCCAGCAGTTCCGGACCCCAGCGGATTGGCTACACCTTC. Translating it yields CASSSGPQRIGYTF.

This clonotype occurred a few times. The rearrangement joins TRBV4-1 to TRBJ1-3, with 8 bases lining up with TRBD1. CDR1 MGHRA and CDR2 YSYEKL come from the germline V gene. V shed 4 bases and J 8 bases; nucleotides not matched to a gene: 10. The CDR3 sequence is 15 residues long. DNA for the CDR3: TGCGCCAGCAGCCGCATGGGACAGGCGGCGGACACCATATATTTT. Translating it yields CASSRMGQAADTIYF.

The chain links TRBV5-1 to TRBJ2-1, with 7 bases fitting TRBD2. The CDR3 runs 16 residues. Per the germline V gene, CDR1 is SGHRS and CDR2 is YFSETQ. The ends lost 1 base at V and 0 bases at J; junction bases unmatched: 4. CDR3 residues: CASSLNLADSYNEQFF. CDR3 bases: TGCGCCAGCAGCTTGAACCTAGCGGACTCCTACAATGAGCAGTTCTTC.

V gene TRBV27 combines with J gene TRBJ2-7, with D perhaps TRBD1 or TRBD2 (5 bases each). The CDR3 has 14 residues. V shed 5 bases and J shed 5 bases, with 16 bases lying between them. Germline values: CDR1 MNHEY, CDR2 SMNVEV (reference sequence). CDR3 region: CASSGIGTVHEQYF. The CDR3 nucleotides are TGTGCCAGCAGTGGAATCGGGACCGTCCACGAGCAGTACTTC.

This clonotype was seen a handful of times. The J gene is TRBJ1-2, the V gene TRBV6-5, with 10 nucleotides matching TRBD1. In germline, CDR1 is MNHEY, CDR2 SVGAGI. The CDR3 is 14 residues long. V trimming: 6 bases; J trimming: 4 bases; junction bases outside the gene matches: 5. The CDR3 protein is CASRGTGDRYGYTF. The CDR3 nucleotides are TGTGCCAGCAGGGGGACAGGGGACCGCTATGGCTACACCTTC.

A few counts support this clonotype. V is TRBV12-3 or TRBV12-4 and J is TRBJ2-1; no clear D. Trimming stripped 5 bases from V and 7 bases from J, with 3 bases between. The CDR3 is 10 residues long. The CDR3 protein is CASSENEQFF. The DNA of the CDR3 is TGTGCCAGCAGTGAAAATGAGCAGTTCTTC.

CDR3 loop: CASTRGWGGYATNEKLFF. The DNA of the CDR3 is TGTGCCAGCACCAGAGGGTGGGGAGGGTATGCAACTAATGAAAAACTGTTTTTT. V gene TRBV6-1 combines with J gene TRBJ1-4, with D unclear. The germline V and J ends were trimmed by 7 bases and 0 bases, with 21 bases remaining between them. The CDR3 is made up of 18 amino acids. Germline V gives CDR1 MNHNS, CDR2 SASEGT.

The genes are TRBV6-5 and TRBJ2-5; 10 bases agree with TRBD1. CDR3 size: 15 residues. V dropped 8 bases and J dropped 3; count of bases not matched to a gene: 9. From germline, CDR1 is MNHEY and CDR2 SVGAGI. DNA for the CDR3: TGTGCCAGCGGACCCCTTGGGACAGGGGAAGAGACCCAGTACTTC. Translation gives CASGPLGTGEETQYF.

The chain employs TRBV20-1 and TRBJ2-1; 11 bases are a match to TRBD2. The CDR3 runs to 18 residues. V shed 1 base, J shed 0 bases, and the junction held 8 bases outside the gene matches. In germline, CDR1 is DFQATT, CDR2 SNEGSKA (reference sequence). CDR3 residues: CSARGGTSGPSSYNEQFF. CDR3 DNA: TGCAGTGCTAGAGGGGGGACTAGCGGCCCTAGCTCCTACAATGAGCAGTTCTTC.

The chain employs TRBV12-3 or TRBV12-4 and TRBJ2-1; the D gene is possibly TRBD2 (5 bases). V was shortened by 5 bases and J by 9 bases, with 14 bases between the two germline ends. The CDR3 spans 13 residues. CDR3: CASSPPPGTEQFF. CDR3 in DNA: TGTGCCAGCAGTCCCCCTCCGGGAACTGAGCAGTTCTTC.

The chain has TRBV7-9 and TRBJ2-3; 7 bases map to TRBD1. This CDR3 is built from 16 residues. Per germline, CDR1 SEHNR and CDR2 FQNEAQ (reference sequence). V lost 5 bases to trimming and J lost 2 bases; unmatched junction nucleotides: 10. CDR3 nucleotide sequence: TGTGCCAGCAGCCCCGCAAGGGGGCTCCACACAGATACGCAGTATTTT. It is translated as CASSPARGLHTDTQYF.

The genes are TRBV5-1 and TRBJ1-2; TRBD1 is a possible D gene (5 bases). The V end lost 1 base, the J end lost 2 bases, and 9 bases lay between the germline ends. The V gene's germline CDR1 is SGHRS and CDR2 YFSETQ. The CDR3 spans 14 residues. CDR3 DNA sequence: TGCGCCAGCAGCTTGAGTACAGGCAACTATGGCTACACCTTC. Translation: CASSLSTGNYGYTF.

Only a few counts were recorded for this clonotype. The chain is built from TRBV5-1 and TRBJ1-1, with D possibly TRBD1 on 5 matching bases. Germline CDR1 is SGHRS and CDR2 is YFSETQ. V lost 2 bases to trimming and J lost 4 bases, with 9 bases between them. CDR3 length: 13 residues. CDR3 residues: CASSLQESTEAFF. The CDR3 DNA reads as TGCGCCAGCAGCTTACAGGAAAGCACTGAAGCTTTCTTT.

This clonotype showed up just a few times. The rearrangement links TRBV25-1 to TRBJ2-5, with 9 bases fitting TRBD2. The CDR3 is 15 residues long. Germline trimming cut 4 bases from V and 6 bases from J; bases unmatched to any gene: 9. Germline V gene lookup returns CDR1 MGHDK and CDR2 SYGVNS. The CDR3 DNA is TGTGCCAGCAGTGGCCCAGCGGGGGGCACAAAGACCCAGTACTTC. Amino acid sequence: CASSGPAGGTKTQYF. Full variable domain (remainder filled in from reference TRBV25-1 and TRBJ2-5): EADIYQTPRYLVIGTGKKITLECSQTMGHDKMYWYQQDPGMELHLIHYSYGVNSTEKGDLSSESTVSRIRTEHFPLTLESARPSHTSQYLCASSGPAGGTKTQYFGPGTRLLVL.

The sample holds one count of this clonotype. This chain joins TRBV4-3 and TRBJ1-6, with no clear D. The CDR3 contains 16 residues. Germline V gives CDR1 LGHNA, CDR2 YSLEER. V dropped 1 base and J dropped 5 bases, with 12 bases sitting between them. Written as DNA, the CDR3 is TGCGCCAGCAGCCAAGGAGCGCAGTTAAATAATTCACCCCTCCACTTT. This gives the protein CASSQGAQLNNSPLHF.